This T cell receptor beta chain appears in the sequencing data of a study of blood T cells in healthy people across ages. Notes on the study in general: Fewer expanded clones and more diversity marked long-lived versus aged donors. Roughly linear declines in TCR beta diversity per million T cells occurred with age.

This clonotype has just a few counts. Its antigen is unidentified. With a J-beta primer mix and a sample-barcoded 5' primer, a second PCR ran 7 to 11 cycles. One entry per CDR3 protein results from TCRdb running MiXCR on the 5' RACE reads. Among approximately 600,000 distinct CDR3 sequences listed, under 70% were seen once. Deletions cut 8 bases from V and 4 bases from J, with 15 bases between. CDR1 is ENHRY, CDR2 SYGVKD, per germline. The CDR3 is 14 residues long. The sample was blood. This sequence was found in a man aged 60 to 69 in good health. The chain couples TRBV10-3 to TRBJ2-1; D may be TRBD2 (7 bases). CDR3 bases: TGTGCCATCGGGGGCGGGGGCCCTTACAATGAGCAGTTCTTC. Protein sequence: CAIGGGGPYNEQFF.